The subject of this entry is one T cell receptor (beta chain). Germline lookup yields CDR1 SGDLS and CDR2 YYNGEE. There are 13 residues in the CDR3. V was cut by 0 bases and J by 3 bases, with 6 bases left in between. This sample was taken from a study of cytomegalovirus exposure and HLA in healthy donors. The PCR had 60 Vbeta and 13 Jbeta primers. Assay: immunoSEQ multiplex PCR; the TCRdb copy retains only in-frame clones and omits some. The top ten clones hold roughly 5% of a sample with 150,000 to 200,000 clones, roughly 80% of them seen once. The TCR originated in a man younger than 30 in good health and CMV-seronegative. Sequencing used PBMCs. The gene calls are TRBV9 and TRBJ1-1, with D perhaps TRBD1 (5 bases). DNA of the CDR3: TGTGCCAGCAGCGTAGAAGGGGACACTGAAGCTTTCTTT. The encoded protein is CASSVEGDTEAFF.